The 20 T cell receptor beta chains below all came from one sample that was sequenced in a study of blood T cell repertoires in COVID-19. Libraries were prepared by immunoSEQ multiplex PCR; TCRdb keeps only in-frame clonotypes and omits some of them. The table lists about 98,000 clones, less than 85% of them singletons, with roughly 10% in the top ten. The specimen sequenced was peripheral blood. Every receptor here comes from a man between 65 and 85 years old with active or convalescent COVID-19.

This chain joins TRBV18 and TRBJ2-7; 7 nucleotides match TRBD1. This CDR3 has 13 residues. Germline assignment: CDR1 KGHSH and CDR2 LQKENI. With V trimmed by 4 bases and J by 3 bases, 3 bases remained unmatched. CDR3 in DNA: TGTGCCAGCTCACGGGGGACAGACTACGAGCAGTACTTC. It yields the protein CASSRGTDYEQYF.

The chain carries TRBV9 and TRBJ2-1; tentatively, D is TRBD1 (5 bases). V lost 1 base to trimming and J lost 1 base, with 12 bases between them. Germline assignment: CDR1 SGDLS and CDR2 YYNGEE. This CDR3 contains 16 residues. CDR3 bases: TGTGCCAGCAGCGTACAGACGTCAGGGTCCTACAATGAGCAGTTCTTC. Its protein product is CASSVQTSGSYNEQFF.

This clone was recorded at least ten times. The rearrangement uses TRBV4-1 and TRBJ1-5; D is perhaps TRBD1 (6 bases). V lost 1 base and J lost 4, with 20 bases in between. Germline CDR1 reads MGHRA; CDR2 reads YSYEKL. The CDR3 totals 18 residues. CDR3 coding DNA: TGCGCCAGCAGCCAAGGGTTGGTTCGGGGGGCGCGGAATCAGCCCCAGCATTTT. Translating gives CASSQGLVRGARNQPQHF.

This chain connects TRBV12-5 to TRBJ2-2; perhaps TRBD1 as D (5 bases). The CDR3 is 15 amino acids. Per germline, CDR1 LGHNT and CDR2 FRNRAP. The V gene lost 2 bases and the J gene lost 4 bases, with 11 bases spanning the gap. The CDR3 spells CASGLSLRVTGELFF. The CDR3, as DNA: TGTGCTAGTGGTTTGAGTCTCAGGGTCACCGGGGAGCTGTTTTTT.

The J gene is TRBJ2-3, the V gene TRBV11-2; maybe TRBD2 (6 bases). The germline V and J ends were trimmed by 1 base and 4 bases, with 18 bases remaining between them. The V gene's germline CDR1 is SGHAT and CDR2 FQNNGV. The CDR3 totals 17 residues. CDR3 protein: CASSLGGSRGRSDTQYF. CDR3 in DNA: TGTGCCAGCAGCTTAGGGGGGTCGCGGGGTAGATCAGATACGCAGTATTTT.

V and J are TRBV11-3 and TRBJ2-7; D perhaps matches TRBD2 (6 bases). The germline gives CDR1 SGHNT, CDR2 YENEEA. This CDR3 has 14 amino acids. V lost 4 bases and J 4 bases, leaving 14 bases between the germline ends. The CDR3 DNA is TGTGCCAGCAGCTGGGGTGCAGGGAGGTACGAGCAGTACTTC. It codes for CASSWGAGRYEQYF. The full variable domain, completed using reference TRBV11-3 and TRBJ2-7, is EAGVVQSPRYKIIEKKQPVAFWCNPISGHNTLYWYLQNLGQGPELLIRYENEEAVDDSQLPKDRFSAERLKGVDSTLKIQPAELGDSAVYLCASSWGAGRYEQYFGPGTRLTVT.

This clone was seen only a few times. The rearrangement links TRBV30 to TRBJ2-2; 12 positions agree with TRBD2. V trimming: 5 bases; J trimming: 0 bases; junction bases outside the gene matches: 1. The CDR3 spans 15 residues. Germline lookup yields CDR1 GTSNPN and CDR2 SVGIG (reference sequence). In DNA, the CDR3 is TGTGCCTGGGCTAGCGGGGGGGCGAACACCGGGGAGCTGTTTTTT. Amino acids: CAWASGGANTGELFF.

The chain is built from TRBV6-5 and TRBJ2-7; tentatively, D is TRBD1 (5 bases). The CDR3 covers 10 residues. The germline gives CDR1 MNHEY, CDR2 SVGAGI. Trimming stripped 2 bases from V and 9 bases from J, with 5 bases between. The CDR3 is CASSYTGQYF. DNA of the CDR3: TGTGCCAGCAGTTACACAGGGCAGTACTTC.

The chain uses TRBV4-2 and TRBJ2-2, with 11 bases that match TRBD2. CDR3 length equals 17 residues. The J segment lost 8 bases and the V segment lost 0 bases, leaving 8 bases of the junction unmatched. Germline CDR1 is LGHNA and CDR2 is YNFKEQ. CDR3 in DNA: TGTGCCAGCAGCCAAGACGGGGGACTAGCGGCTTTGGGGGAGCTGTTTTTT. This gives the protein CASSQDGGLAALGELFF.

The DNA for the CDR3 is TGTGCCAGCAGTTTAGCGGGGGGCCCTACCTACAATGAGCAGTTCTTC. It translates to CASSLAGGPTYNEQFF. The chain links TRBV27 to TRBJ2-1, with 8 bases identical to TRBD2. CDR1 MNHEY and CDR2 SMNVEV come from the germline V gene (reference sequence). CDR3 length equals 16 residues. Trimming removed 2 bases from V and 2 bases from J; junction bases left unmatched: 5.

This clone has only a few counts. The chain employs TRBV6-5 and TRBJ1-5, with 8 nucleotides matching TRBD1. The trim removed 0 bases at V and 6 bases at J, leaving 7 bases unmatched. Germline V gives CDR1 MNHEY, CDR2 SVGAGI. The CDR3 is made up of 16 amino acids. This CDR3 is CASSYSIPGGGQPQHF. The CDR3 DNA reads TGTGCCAGCAGTTACTCTATCCCAGGGGGCGGTCAGCCCCAGCATTTT.

For this clone: A junction boundary mismatches the germline segment, possibly from a read error. Other DNA sequences from this sample encode an identical CDR3 as well. This rearrangement joins TRBV10-3 to TRBJ2-1, with 8 bases identical to TRBD1. The CDR3 is 13 amino acids. Germline values: CDR1 ENHRY, CDR2 SYGVKD. This chain's CDR3 is CAITRTGSNEQFF. The CDR3 region has the DNA TGCGCCATCACACGGACAGGGTCAAATGAGCAGTTCTTC.

The CDR3 spells CASSLPYSGNTIYF. The CDR3 DNA reads as TGTGCCAGCAGCTTGCCGTACTCTGGAAACACCATATATTTT. The chain links TRBV5-6 to TRBJ1-3; D unclear. The CDR3 runs to 14 residues. Germline V CDR1 and CDR2: SGHDT, YYEEEE. The V end was cut by 1 base, the J end by 0 bases, with 5 bases between. The whole variable domain, filled in from reference TRBV5-6 and TRBJ1-3, reads DAGVTQSPTHLIKTRGQQVTLRCSPKSGHDTVSWYQQALGQGPQFIFQYYEEEERQRGNFPDRFSGHQFPNYSSELNVNALLLGDSALYLCASSLPYSGNTIYFGEGSWLTVV.

This clone was observed a few times. The rearrangement uses TRBV7-8 and TRBJ1-2, with 7 bases fitting TRBD1. CDR1 SGHVS and CDR2 FQNEAQ come from the germline V gene. After removal of 4 bases from V and 5 bases from J, the junction contained 4 bases not matched to a gene. The CDR3 runs 13 residues. CDR3 in amino acids: CASSSDRDYGYTF. The DNA for the CDR3 is TGTGCCAGCAGCTCCGACAGGGATTATGGCTACACCTTC.

The J gene is TRBJ2-1, the V gene TRBV5-6, with 8 bases matching TRBD2. Looked up from germline, CDR1 is SGHDT and CDR2 is YYEEEE. Trimming cost V 0 bases and J 5 bases; bases outside gene matches: 7. This CDR3 has 16 amino acids. The CDR3 loop is CASSLVGGAGNNEQFF. In DNA form, the CDR3 reads TGTGCCAGCAGCTTGGTCGGGGGGGCCGGGAACAATGAGCAGTTCTTC.

This chain connects TRBV29-1 to TRBJ2-5, with 7 bases fitting TRBD2. V was clipped by 5 bases and J by 2 bases; unmatched bases: 8. The CDR3 loop spans 14 amino acids. CDR1 SQVTM and CDR2 ANQGSEA come from the germline V gene. CDR3 region: CSVLPSGKQETQYF. CDR3 in DNA: TGCAGCGTTCTTCCTAGCGGAAAACAAGAGACCCAGTACTTC.

The chain couples TRBV12-3 or TRBV12-4 to TRBJ2-1, with TRBD1 as a possible D gene (6 bases). Trimming removed 3 bases from V and 3 bases from J, with 6 bases in between. This CDR3 region has 13 residues. The CDR3 nucleotides are TGTGCCAGCAGTTTCAGGGGCTACAATGAGCAGTTCTTC. It codes for CASSFRGYNEQFF.

This clone was observed a handful of times. This chain links TRBV18 with TRBJ1-4; 7 bases agree with TRBD1. V trimming: 2 bases; J trimming: 8 bases; junction bases outside the gene matches: 8. The CDR3 is 15 amino acids. Germline V lookup: CDR1 KGHSH, CDR2 LQKENI. The CDR3 sequence: CASSPSTGAGEKLFF. CDR3 DNA: TGTGCCAGCTCACCATCAACAGGGGCAGGGGAAAAACTGTTTTTT.

The chain joins TRBV2 to TRBJ2-5; TRBD1 agrees at 7 bases. V trimming: 6 bases; J trimming: 7 bases; junction bases outside the gene matches: 14. This CDR3 contains 15 residues. Germline V gives CDR1 SNHLY, CDR2 FYNNEI. Written as DNA, the CDR3 is TGTGCCAGCAGCCTAGACAGGGACAAACGGGGGACCCAGTACTTC. Protein: CASSLDRDKRGTQYF.

The sample holds one count of this clone. V usage is TRBV5-6 and J usage is TRBJ1-2; TRBD1 matches at 8 bases. The CDR3 contains 17 residues. CDR1 is SGHDT and CDR2 is YYEEEE in the germline V gene. Losses at the gene ends were 4 bases for V and 6 bases for J; bases not matched to a gene: 17. Here the CDR3 DNA reads TGTGCCAGCAGCCAACGTCCCGGGACAGGAGGAGAGGATGGCTACACCTTC. Amino acid sequence: CASSQRPGTGGEDGYTF.